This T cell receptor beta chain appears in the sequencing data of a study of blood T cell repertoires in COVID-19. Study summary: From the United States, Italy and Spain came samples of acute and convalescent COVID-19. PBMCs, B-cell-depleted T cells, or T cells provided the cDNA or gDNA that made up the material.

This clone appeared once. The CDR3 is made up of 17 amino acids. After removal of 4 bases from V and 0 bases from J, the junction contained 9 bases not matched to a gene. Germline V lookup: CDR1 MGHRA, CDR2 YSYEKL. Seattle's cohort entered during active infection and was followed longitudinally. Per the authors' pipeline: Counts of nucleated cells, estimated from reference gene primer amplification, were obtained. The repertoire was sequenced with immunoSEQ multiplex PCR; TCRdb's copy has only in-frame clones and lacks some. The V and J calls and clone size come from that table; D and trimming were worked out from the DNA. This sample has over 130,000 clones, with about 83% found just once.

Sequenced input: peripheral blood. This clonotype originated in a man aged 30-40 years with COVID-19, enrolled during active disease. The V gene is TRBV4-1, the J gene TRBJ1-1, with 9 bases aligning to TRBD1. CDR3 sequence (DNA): TGCGCCAGCAGCCCGAGTCGGACAGGGGCAGTGAACACTGAAGCTTTCTTT. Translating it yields CASSPSRTGAVNTEAFF.